This TCR beta chain was retrieved from a study of blood T cell repertoires in COVID-19. For the study at large: T cells, B-cell-depleted T cells, or PBMCs supplied cDNA or gDNA.

The table came from immunoSEQ multiplex PCR; TCRdb's copy has only in-frame clones and leaves some out. The sample records 75,000 to 90,000 clones, around 90% being singletons. Seattle cases were enrolled at active infection and followed longitudinally. CDR1 is KGHSH, CDR2 LQKENI, per germline. After removal of 0 bases from V and 0 bases from J, the junction contained 1 base not matched to a gene. The CDR3 loop spans 17 amino acids. Specimen: peripheral blood. The chain combines TRBV18 with TRBJ2-2; TRBD2 matches 10 bases. The receptor comes from a young man with COVID-19, enrolled during active disease. CDR3: CASSPPGLASNTGELFF. The CDR3 coding sequence is TGTGCCAGCTCACCACCGGGACTAGCGTCGAACACCGGGGAGCTGTTTTTT.